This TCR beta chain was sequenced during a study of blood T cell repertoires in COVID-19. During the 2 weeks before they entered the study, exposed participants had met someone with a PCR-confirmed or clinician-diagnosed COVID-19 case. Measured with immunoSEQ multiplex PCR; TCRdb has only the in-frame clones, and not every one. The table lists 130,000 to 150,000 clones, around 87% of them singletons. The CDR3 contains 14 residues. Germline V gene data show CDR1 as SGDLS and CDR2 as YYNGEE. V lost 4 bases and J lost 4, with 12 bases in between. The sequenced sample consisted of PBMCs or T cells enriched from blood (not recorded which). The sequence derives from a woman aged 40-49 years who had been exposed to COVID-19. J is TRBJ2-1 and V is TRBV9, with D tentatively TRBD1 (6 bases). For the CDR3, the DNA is TGTGCCAGCAGCATATCGGACAGATACAATGAGCAGTTCTTC. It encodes CASSISDRYNEQFF.